One sample yielded the 15 T cell receptor beta chains listed below, sequenced in a study of T cell repertoires in cytomegalovirus infection. TCRdb independently ran MiXCR on the reads; one entry per CDR3 protein. The sample holds about 190,000 distinct CDR3 sequences, roughly 9.8% seen once. Sequencing was done on a sample of PBMCs. Every receptor here comes from a human donor in good health (CMV status not recorded). Some clones in this sample may be carry-over from other donors' samples.

This clonotype has at least ten counts. This chain links TRBV7-2 with TRBJ2-3; D not resolved. The CDR3 spans 14 residues. Germline V CDR1 and CDR2: SGHTA, FQGNSA. V lost 2 bases and J 4 bases, leaving 10 bases between the germline ends. The CDR3 region has the DNA TGTGCCAGCAGCTTACAGGTCAGGTCAGATACGCAGTATTTT. Protein: CASSLQVRSDTQYF.

In its sample, this clonotype was seen many times. The chain joins TRBV28 to TRBJ2-7, with 12 bases identical to TRBD2. From germline, CDR1 is MDHEN and CDR2 SYDVKM. This CDR3 comprises 12 residues. Losses at the gene ends were 8 bases for V and 7 bases for J; bases not matched to a gene: 3. The CDR3 is CASGTSGLEQYF. CDR3 nucleotides: TGTGCCAGCGGGACTAGCGGGTTAGAGCAGTACTTC.

This clonotype appeared many times. The chain has TRBV11-2 and TRBJ2-7, with 7 bases identical to TRBD1. Germline V lookup: CDR1 SGHAT, CDR2 FQNNGV. The V and J ends lost 4 bases and 7 bases, in that order; junction bases with no gene match: 13. The CDR3 covers 15 residues. CDR3 DNA: TGTGCCAGCAGCTCGGTACAGGGGCCATATGGGGAGCAGTACTTC. It specifies CASSSVQGPYGEQYF.

This rearrangement joins TRBV2 to TRBJ1-3; D uncertain. Germline loops: CDR1 SNHLY, CDR2 FYNNEI. The CDR3 covers 12 residues. Between the trimmed V and J ends, which lost 6 bases and 9 bases, there was a span of 12 bases. The CDR3 DNA sequence: TGTGCCAGCAGGGGAGACACTATCACCATATATTTT. It is translated as CASRGDTITIYF.

This clonotype came up many times. The rearrangement links TRBV28 to TRBJ2-2; 13 bases fit TRBD2. Germline CDR1 and CDR2: MDHEN and SYDVKM. CDR3 length: 18 residues. V lost 4 bases, J lost 1 base, and 6 bases stayed unmatched. DNA for the CDR3: TGTGCCAGCAGTTCGAGACTAGCGGGGGGCGGGAACACCGGGGAGCTGTTTTTT. This encodes CASSSRLAGGGNTGELFF.

This clonotype was counted a few times. The rearrangement links TRBV20-1 to TRBJ1-1, with D possibly being TRBD1 (5 bases). The germline gives CDR1 DFQATT, CDR2 SNEGSKA (reference sequence). V was shortened by 7 bases and J by 5 bases, with 14 bases between the two germline ends. The CDR3 is 12 amino acids. DNA for the CDR3: TGCAGTGGTTCGCCGTGGGGGACTGAAGCTTTCTTT. Translated, it gives CSGSPWGTEAFF.

This rearrangement joins TRBV28 to TRBJ2-4, with D possibly TRBD2 on 5 matching bases. V lost 4 bases to trimming and J lost 5 bases, with 12 bases between them. The CDR3 extends over 14 amino acids. Germline CDR1 and CDR2: MDHEN and SYDVKM. The CDR3 spells CASSSTGNQNIQYF. The DNA of the CDR3 is TGTGCCAGCAGTTCAACGGGAAATCAAAACATTCAGTACTTC.

This clonotype turned up a few times. The V gene is TRBV19, the J gene TRBJ1-5; D is undetermined. Germline V gene sequence: CDR1 LNHDA, CDR2 SQIVND (reference sequence). V was clipped by 3 bases and J by 2 bases, with 8 bases between them. The CDR3 contains 14 residues. CDR3 loop: CASSISGGNQPQHF. The DNA of the CDR3 is TGTGCCAGTAGTATCTCCGGCGGCAATCAGCCCCAGCATTTT.

This clonotype was seen at least ten times. The chain joins TRBV29-1 to TRBJ2-7, with D maybe TRBD1 (6 bases). CDR1 is SQVTM and CDR2 is ANQGSEA in the germline V gene. Trimming cost V 6 bases and J 3 bases, with 18 bases left between them. The CDR3 has 14 amino acids. The CDR3 region is CSVGAAGSIYEQYF. In nucleotides, the CDR3 is TGCAGCGTGGGGGCCGCCGGCTCGATCTACGAGCAGTACTTC.

The sample holds many counts of this clonotype. The J gene is TRBJ1-2, the V gene TRBV7-2; the D is unclear. Trimming removed 1 base from V and 2 bases from J, with 11 bases in between. The germline gives CDR1 SGHTA, CDR2 FQGNSA. This CDR3 is built from 15 residues. The CDR3 here is CASSLVGSTNYGYTF. CDR3 in DNA: TGTGCCAGCAGCTTAGTTGGATCGACAAACTATGGCTACACCTTC.

This clonotype occurred many times. The chain employs TRBV6-6 and TRBJ1-5; 10 bases agree with TRBD1. Germline V gene sequence: CDR1 MNHNY, CDR2 SVGAGI (reference sequence). J gave up 5 bases and V 6 bases, and 7 bases lay outside the gene matches. There are 15 residues in the CDR3. In DNA form, the CDR3 reads TGTGCCAGCAGGGGGACAGGGGCCCGATATCAGCCCCAGCATTTT. It specifies CASRGTGARYQPQHF.

The table lists this clonotype with many counts. The chain combines TRBV29-1 with TRBJ2-5, with D maybe TRBD1 (5 bases). This CDR3 has 13 amino acids. From germline, CDR1 is SQVTM and CDR2 ANQGSEA. Trimming left V 6 bases short and J 5 bases short, with 16 bases between. This CDR3 is CSVRGALGETQYF. CDR3 sequence (DNA): TGCAGCGTCCGTGGGGCCTTAGGCGAGACCCAGTACTTC.

Ten or more counts support this clonotype. The J gene is TRBJ2-1, the V gene TRBV27, with D perhaps being TRBD1 or TRBD2 (5 bases each). This CDR3 comprises 15 residues. The germline V and J ends were trimmed by 7 bases and 3 bases, with 16 bases remaining between them. Germline CDR1 and CDR2: MNHEY and SMNVEV (reference sequence). The CDR3 spells CASMGTGGDYNEQFF. CDR3 bases: TGTGCCAGCATGGGGACCGGTGGGGACTACAATGAGCAGTTCTTC.

Only one count was recorded for this clonotype. The rearrangement links TRBV11-2 to TRBJ2-1; 10 nucleotides match TRBD2. This CDR3 contains 15 residues. Per the germline V gene, CDR1 is SGHAT and CDR2 is FQNNGV. Unmatched junction bases numbered 16, after V lost 5 bases and J lost 15 bases. CDR3: CASSSTSGALSGGFF. The CDR3 nucleotides are TGTGCCAGCAGCAGCACTAGCGGGGCCCTCTCGGGGGGGTTCTTC. Full variable domain (remainder filled in from reference TRBV11-2 and TRBJ2-1): EAGVAQSPRYKIIEKRQSVAFWCNPISGHATLYWYQQILGQGPKLLIQFQNNGVVDDSQLPKDRFSAERLKGVDSTLKIQPAKLEDSAVYLCASSSTSGALSGGFFGPGTRLTVL.

This clonotype was counted many times. The chain joins TRBV7-9 to TRBJ2-4; 16 bases are a match to TRBD2. The CDR3 length is 18 residues. J gave up 1 base and V 5 bases, and 5 bases lay outside the gene matches. CDR1 is SEHNR, CDR2 FQNEAQ, per germline (reference sequence). The CDR3 nucleotides read TGTGCCAGCAGCCCTCCGGGACTAGCGGGAGGGGCCAAAAACATTCAGTACTTC. Translating it yields CASSPPGLAGGAKNIQYF.